The 26 T cell receptor beta chains listed next were all sequenced from one sample in a study of regulatory T cells in long-lasting Graves disease. iRepertoire HTBI primers and Arm-PCR of CDR3 regions built TCR beta libraries. TCRdb independently ran MiXCR on the multiplex PCR reads; one entry per CDR3 protein. In the table there are roughly 610,000 distinct CDR3 sequences, more than 15% of which are singletons. As for time point: newly diagnosed GD, antithyroid drugs for less than 3 months. Preparation of the TCR library used RNA extracted from PBMCs. The same sample was also studied in work on T cells in Graves' hyperthyroidism and ophthalmopathy.

The specimen was peripheral blood mononuclear cells (PBMCs), collected at new diagnosis, from a patient treated with antithyroid drugs. The source is a young man with Graves disease.

This clonotype was found many times. The chain couples TRBV20-1 to TRBJ2-7; D is unresolved. The V end was cut by 0 bases, the J end by 2 bases, with 14 bases between. This CDR3 spans 15 amino acids. Germline V gives CDR1 DFQATT, CDR2 SNEGSKA (reference sequence). The CDR3 region has the DNA TGCAGTGCTAGAGAGCGGACCGATTTTACCTACGAGCAGTACTTC. As protein: CSARERTDFTYEQYF.

This clonotype was observed many times. This rearrangement joins TRBV3-1 to TRBJ1-5; TRBD1 agrees at 7 bases. This CDR3 has 16 residues. The ends lost 3 bases at V and 5 bases at J; junction bases unmatched: 10. The V gene's germline CDR1 is LGHDT and CDR2 YNNKEL (reference sequence). CDR3 sequence reads: CASSQGYRGGYQPQHF. The CDR3 region has the DNA TGTGCCAGCAGCCAGGGTTACAGGGGAGGTTATCAGCCCCAGCATTTT.

The rearrangement links TRBV5-1 to TRBJ2-7; TRBD2 agrees at 12 bases. This CDR3 contains 18 residues. V gave up 0 bases and J gave up 6 bases; unmatched junction bases: 13. The germline V gene encodes CDR1 SGHRS and CDR2 YFSETQ. This CDR3 is CASSLGASGRAPLGEQYF. CDR3 bases: TGCGCCAGCAGCTTGGGGGCTAGCGGGAGGGCCCCTCTGGGCGAGCAGTACTTC. The whole variable domain, remainder taken from reference TRBV5-1 and TRBJ2-7, is KAGVTQTPRYLIKTRGQQVTLSCSPISGHRSVSWYQQTPGQGLQFLFEYFSETQRNKGNFPGRFSGRQFSNSRSEMNVSTLELGDSALYLCASSLGASGRAPLGEQYFGPGTRLTVT.

This clonotype has at least ten counts. The chain recombines TRBV6-1 with TRBJ1-2; the D is unclear. The CDR3 consists of 14 residues. Germline loops: CDR1 MNHNS, CDR2 SASEGT. Trimming left V 6 bases short and J 3 bases short, with 14 bases between. Here the CDR3 reads CASSPAPADYGYTF. The CDR3 region has the DNA TGTGCCAGCAGCCCCGCGCCCGCGGACTATGGCTACACCTTC.

This chain connects TRBV19 to TRBJ2-3; D possibly uses TRBD1 or TRBD2 (5 bases each). Germline V lookup: CDR1 LNHDA, CDR2 SQIVND (reference sequence). Trimming left V 0 bases short and J 5 bases short, with 6 bases between. This CDR3 has 13 residues. CDR3 nucleotides: TGTGCCAGTAGTATAGAGGGGGAAGATACGCAGTATTTT. Amino acid sequence: CASSIEGEDTQYF.

This clonotype was counted at least ten times. The gene calls are TRBV5-1 and TRBJ2-7; D might be TRBD2 (5 bases). The germline gives CDR1 SGHRS, CDR2 YFSETQ. This CDR3 region has 14 residues. V lost 3 bases to trimming and J lost 2 bases, with 12 bases between them. CDR3 nucleotide sequence: TGCGCCAGCAGCTGGATATTGGGAGCCTACGAGCAGTACTTC. It encodes CASSWILGAYEQYF.

This chain joins TRBV5-5 and TRBJ2-3; a possible D gene is TRBD1 (5 bases). Germline CDR1 reads SGHKS; CDR2 reads YYEKEE (reference sequence). This CDR3 is built from 13 residues. Trimming cost V 6 bases and J 0 bases, with 8 bases left between them. CDR3 region: CASKTASTDTQYF. CDR3 sequence (DNA): TGTGCCAGCAAGACAGCTAGCACAGATACGCAGTATTTT.

The V gene is TRBV20-1, the J gene TRBJ2-7; 10 bases line up with TRBD1. The CDR3 consists of 13 residues. Per germline, CDR1 DFQATT and CDR2 SNEGSKA (reference sequence). The V and J ends lost 6 bases and 5 bases, in that order; junction bases with no gene match: 7. The CDR3 protein is CSAPRQGANEQYF. CDR3 nucleotide sequence: TGCAGTGCCCCACGACAGGGGGCAAACGAGCAGTACTTC.

The chain recombines TRBV12-5 with TRBJ2-3; D is perhaps TRBD2 (6 bases). The CDR3 is 18 amino acids. Germline loops: CDR1 LGHNT, CDR2 FRNRAP. V lost 0 bases and J 4 bases, leaving 20 bases between the germline ends. The CDR3 spells CASGLVFGANGSADTQYF. In nucleotides, the CDR3 is TGTGCTAGTGGTTTGGTATTCGGGGCTAACGGGAGTGCAGATACGCAGTATTTT.

This clonotype was detected ten times or more. Written as DNA, the CDR3 is TGTGCCAGCAGTTTATCCCCCGGGACAGCATGGCACGAGCAGTACTTC. Residues: CASSLSPGTAWHEQYF. The chain uses TRBV27 and TRBJ2-7; TRBD1 matches 7 bases. The V gene end was trimmed by 0 bases and the J gene end by 5 bases; junction bases not matched to a gene: 10. From germline, CDR1 is MNHEY and CDR2 SMNVEV (reference sequence). The CDR3 is 16 amino acids.

The V gene is TRBV4-1, the J gene TRBJ2-3, with TRBD1 identical over 7 bases. Per the germline V gene, CDR1 is MGHRA and CDR2 is YSYEKL. The CDR3 runs 18 residues. V was pared by 4 bases and J by 3 bases, with 16 bases of the junction left unmatched. The CDR3 loop is CASSRTPQLQGYTDTQYF. The CDR3 coding sequence is TGCGCCAGCAGCCGAACCCCTCAGCTACAGGGGTATACAGATACGCAGTATTTT.

The V and J genes are TRBV29-1 and TRBJ1-2; D ambiguous. The CDR3 consists of 14 residues. The germline gives CDR1 SQVTM, CDR2 ANQGSEA. Trimming stripped 1 base from V and 2 bases from J, with 11 bases between. Here the CDR3 DNA reads TGCAGCGTTGAAGGGCGGAAAGGGAACTATGGCTACACCTTC. This translates into CSVEGRKGNYGYTF.

The CDR3 DNA follows: TGCAGTGCCATACCCGAAGATACGCAGTATTTT. This sequence encodes CSAIPEDTQYF. This chain connects TRBV20-1 to TRBJ2-3; D is uncertain. Germline V lookup: CDR1 DFQATT, CDR2 SNEGSKA (reference sequence). The CDR3 sequence is 11 residues long. V was trimmed by 6 bases and J by 5 bases, leaving 9 bases between them.

The chain recombines TRBV27 with TRBJ2-4; no clear D gene. The CDR3 extends over 12 amino acids. The germline V gene has CDR1 MNHEY and CDR2 SMNVEV (reference sequence). V dropped 5 bases and J dropped 6 bases, with 8 bases sitting between them. The CDR3 bases are TGTGCCAGCAGTACTCCGGGAAACATTCAGTACTTC. Its protein product is CASSTPGNIQYF.

This clonotype was detected ten times or more. The CDR3 loop reads CASTQRIAGFNTDTQYF. The CDR3 DNA sequence: TGTGCCAGCACCCAACGAATAGCGGGTTTCAACACAGATACGCAGTATTTT. V gene TRBV7-9 combines with J gene TRBJ2-3; 7 nucleotides agree with TRBD2. The CDR3 has 17 residues. Losses at the gene ends were 7 bases for V and 2 bases for J; bases not matched to a gene: 15. Germline CDR1 SEHNR, CDR2 FQNEAQ (reference sequence). Using reference TRBV7-9 and TRBJ2-3 for the parts outside the CDR3, the full variable domain is DTGVSQNPRHKITKRGQNVTFRCDPISEHNRLYWYRQTLGQGPEFLTYFQNEAQLEKSRLLSDRFSAERPKGSFSTLEIQRTEQGDSAMYLCASTQRIAGFNTDTQYFGPGTRLTVL.

Ten or more counts support this clonotype. The chain couples TRBV12-3 or TRBV12-4 to TRBJ2-7; D possibly matches TRBD1 or TRBD2 (5 bases each). The ends were cut back, 5 bases at V and 6 bases at J, with 17 bases in the middle. The CDR3 contains 14 residues. The CDR3 sequence is CASSMPGRWVEQYF. The CDR3 nucleotides are TGTGCCAGCAGTATGCCGGGACGATGGGTCGAGCAGTACTTC.

The chain links TRBV2 to TRBJ1-4, with TRBD1 matching 10 bases. The germline gives CDR1 SNHLY, CDR2 FYNNEI. This CDR3 is 19 amino acids long. V was pared by 3 bases and J by 6 bases, with 16 bases of the junction left unmatched. CDR3 sequence: CASSEDRGSTYPTYEKLFF. As DNA, the CDR3 is TGTGCCAGCAGTGAGGACAGGGGGTCTACTTACCCGACCTATGAAAAACTGTTTTTT.

The genes are TRBV20-1 and TRBJ1-4; tentative D call: TRBD1 (5 bases). The V gene's germline CDR1 is DFQATT and CDR2 SNEGSKA (reference sequence). V lost 6 bases and J 4 bases, leaving 18 bases between the germline ends. The CDR3 is 15 amino acids. In nucleotides, the CDR3 is TGCAGTGCAACCGAAAGGGGCAGATATAATGAAAAACTGTTTTTT. It yields the protein CSATERGRYNEKLFF.

This clonotype occurred a few times. The rearrangement joins TRBV6-1 to TRBJ1-3; D not resolved. Trimming pared 5 bases from V and 0 bases from J, leaving 14 bases between. CDR3 size: 16 residues. Germline V gene sequence: CDR1 MNHNS, CDR2 SASEGT. The CDR3 DNA reads as TGTGCCAGCAGTCCCCGGCCAGCGAGCTCTGGAAACACCATATATTTT. Its protein is CASSPRPASSGNTIYF.

This clonotype was observed at least ten times. The J gene is TRBJ1-1, the V gene TRBV28, with TRBD1 as a possible D gene (5 bases). Germline lookup yields CDR1 MDHEN and CDR2 SYDVKM. Deletions cut 9 bases from V and 0 bases from J, with 11 bases between. This CDR3 is 13 amino acids long. The CDR3 loop is CASRDRMNTEAFF. The CDR3, as DNA: TGTGCCAGTCGGGACCGCATGAACACTGAAGCTTTCTTT.

This clonotype was picked up a small number of times. The gene calls are TRBV19 and TRBJ2-2, with D hard to call. V was trimmed by 3 bases and J by 6 bases, leaving 14 bases between them. Germline-derived CDR1 and CDR2 are LNHDA and SQIVND (reference sequence). The CDR3 consists of 15 residues. CDR3 bases: TGTGCCAGTAGTATCGACGAATGGCGTTCCGGGGAGCTGTTTTTT. It encodes CASSIDEWRSGELFF.

The table lists this clonotype with many counts. This CDR3 is CASSDRGDSYGYTF. For the CDR3, the DNA is TGTGCCAGCAGCGACAGGGGGGATTCGTATGGCTACACCTTC. The genes are TRBV2 and TRBJ1-2, with 9 bases identical to TRBD1. Unmatched junction bases numbered 7, after V lost 6 bases and J lost 5 bases. This CDR3 spans 14 amino acids. The V gene's germline CDR1 is SNHLY and CDR2 FYNNEI.

The chain recombines TRBV10-1 with TRBJ2-3, with TRBD1 matching over 9 bases. The germline V gene encodes CDR1 WNHNN and CDR2 SYGVQD (reference sequence). The CDR3 spans 15 residues. V lost 5 bases to trimming and J lost 4 bases; unmatched junction nucleotides: 7. The CDR3 region is CASSRGQGKSDTQYF. DNA of the CDR3: TGCGCCAGCAGTCGCGGACAGGGGAAGTCAGATACGCAGTATTTT.

This clonotype was observed many times. V is TRBV13 and J is TRBJ1-6; no firm D call. CDR1 is PRHDT, CDR2 FYEKMQ, per germline (reference sequence). CDR3 length equals 14 residues. Trimming cost V 5 bases and J 10 bases, with 15 bases left between them. Here the CDR3 reads CASSAPDSRSPLHF. The DNA for the CDR3 is TGTGCCAGCAGCGCTCCAGACTCACGGTCACCCCTCCACTTT.

This clonotype was observed a few times. The chain links TRBV2 to TRBJ2-2; weak D call: TRBD2 (6 bases). Germline lookup yields CDR1 SNHLY and CDR2 FYNNEI. This CDR3 is 14 amino acids long. The germline V and J ends were trimmed by 3 bases and 8 bases, with 13 bases remaining between them. The CDR3 coding sequence is TGTGCCAGCAGTGAGGAAGGACTACCGGGGGAGCTGTTTTTT. It yields the protein CASSEEGLPGELFF.

Ten or more counts support this clonotype. The J gene is TRBJ1-1, the V gene TRBV2; D is perhaps TRBD1 (5 bases). V gave up 8 bases and J gave up 1 base, with 14 bases separating them. The CDR3 runs to 14 residues. Germline loops: CDR1 SNHLY, CDR2 FYNNEI. The CDR3 spells CASGRGRPNTEAFF. DNA for the CDR3: TGTGCCAGCGGCCGGGGGAGGCCGAACACTGAAGCTTTCTTT.